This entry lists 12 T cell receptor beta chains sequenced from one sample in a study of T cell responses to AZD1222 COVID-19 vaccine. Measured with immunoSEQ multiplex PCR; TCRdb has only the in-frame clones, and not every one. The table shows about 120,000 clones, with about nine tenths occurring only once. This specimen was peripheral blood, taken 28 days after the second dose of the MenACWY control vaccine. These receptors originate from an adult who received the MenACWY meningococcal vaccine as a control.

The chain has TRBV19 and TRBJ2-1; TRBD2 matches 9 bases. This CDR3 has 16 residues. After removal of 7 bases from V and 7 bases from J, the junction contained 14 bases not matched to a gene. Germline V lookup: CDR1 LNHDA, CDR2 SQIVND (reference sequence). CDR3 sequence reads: CASKGLREGLENEQFF. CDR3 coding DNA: TGTGCCAGTAAAGGCCTGCGGGAGGGCCTTGAAAATGAGCAGTTCTTC.

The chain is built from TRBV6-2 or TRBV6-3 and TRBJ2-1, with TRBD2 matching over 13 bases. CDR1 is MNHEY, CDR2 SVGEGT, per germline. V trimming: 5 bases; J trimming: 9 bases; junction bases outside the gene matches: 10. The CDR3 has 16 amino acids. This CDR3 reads CASSQRTSGGPFEQFF. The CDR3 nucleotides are TGTGCCAGCAGTCAGAGGACTAGCGGGGGACCATTTGAGCAGTTCTTC.

CDR3 DNA sequence: TGTGCCAGCAGCTTGATGGGACAGGGTGGGGAGACCCAGTACTTC. This codes for CASSLMGQGGETQYF. This chain connects TRBV7-3 to TRBJ2-5; 9 bases are shared with TRBD1. CDR3 length equals 15 residues. From germline, CDR1 is SGHTA and CDR2 FQGTGA. The ends lost 3 bases at V and 5 bases at J; junction bases unmatched: 7.

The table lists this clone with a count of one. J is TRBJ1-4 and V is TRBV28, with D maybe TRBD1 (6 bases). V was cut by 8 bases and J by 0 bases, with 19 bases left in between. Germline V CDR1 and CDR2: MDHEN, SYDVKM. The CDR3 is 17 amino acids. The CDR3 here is CASSLGGGPATNEKLFF. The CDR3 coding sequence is TGTGCCAGCTCTCTTGGGGGGGGGCCCGCAACTAATGAAAAACTGTTTTTT.

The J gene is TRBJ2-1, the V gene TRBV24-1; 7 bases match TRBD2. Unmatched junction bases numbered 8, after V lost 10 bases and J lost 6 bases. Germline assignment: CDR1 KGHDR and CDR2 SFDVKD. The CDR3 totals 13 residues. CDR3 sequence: CATKPPGGNEQFF. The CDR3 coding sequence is TGTGCCACAAAACCGCCGGGGGGCAATGAGCAGTTCTTC.

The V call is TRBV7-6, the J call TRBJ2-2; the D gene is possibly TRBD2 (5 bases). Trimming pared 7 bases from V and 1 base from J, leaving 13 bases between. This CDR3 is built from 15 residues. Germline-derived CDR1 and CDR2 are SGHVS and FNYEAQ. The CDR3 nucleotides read TGTGCCAGCATAGGGCTCGGGATGAACACCGGGGAGCTGTTTTTT. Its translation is CASIGLGMNTGELFF.

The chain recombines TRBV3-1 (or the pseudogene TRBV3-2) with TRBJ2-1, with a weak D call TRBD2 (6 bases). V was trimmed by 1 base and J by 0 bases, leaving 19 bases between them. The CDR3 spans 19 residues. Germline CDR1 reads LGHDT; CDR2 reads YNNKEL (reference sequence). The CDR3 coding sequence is TGTGCCAGCAGCCAAGTTTGGTTTAGCGGCTCGAGCTCCTACAATGAGCAGTTCTTC. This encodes CASSQVWFSGSSSYNEQFF.

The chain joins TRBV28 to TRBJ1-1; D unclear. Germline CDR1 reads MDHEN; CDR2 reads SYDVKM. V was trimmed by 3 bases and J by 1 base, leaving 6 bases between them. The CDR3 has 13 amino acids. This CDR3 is CASSFRRNTEAFF. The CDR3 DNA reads TGTGCCAGCAGTTTTCGACGGAACACTGAAGCTTTCTTT.

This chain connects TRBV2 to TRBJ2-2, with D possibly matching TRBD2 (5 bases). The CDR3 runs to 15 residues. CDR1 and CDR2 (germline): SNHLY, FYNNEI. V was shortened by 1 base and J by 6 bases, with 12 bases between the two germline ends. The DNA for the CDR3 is TGTGCCAGCAGTGAAGGAGGGATTATATCCGGGGAGCTGTTTTTT. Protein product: CASSEGGIISGELFF.

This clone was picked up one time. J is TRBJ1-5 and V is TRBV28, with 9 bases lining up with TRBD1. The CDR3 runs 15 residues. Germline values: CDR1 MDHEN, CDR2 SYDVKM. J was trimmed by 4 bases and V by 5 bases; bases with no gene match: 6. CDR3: CASSPTGGINQPQHF. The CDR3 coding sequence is TGTGCCAGCAGTCCAACAGGGGGCATTAATCAGCCCCAGCATTTT.

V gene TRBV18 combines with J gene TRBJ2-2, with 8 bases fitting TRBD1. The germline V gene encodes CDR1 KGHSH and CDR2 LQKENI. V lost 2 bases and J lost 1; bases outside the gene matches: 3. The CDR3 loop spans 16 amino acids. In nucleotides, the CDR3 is TGTGCCAGCTCACCAAGACAGGGGAGGAACACCGGGGAGCTGTTTTTT. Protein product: CASSPRQGRNTGELFF.

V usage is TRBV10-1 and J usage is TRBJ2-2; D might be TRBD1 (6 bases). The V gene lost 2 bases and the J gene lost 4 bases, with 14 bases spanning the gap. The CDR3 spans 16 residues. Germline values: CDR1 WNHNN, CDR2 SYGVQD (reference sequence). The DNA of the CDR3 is TGCGCCAGCAGTGAGGGTTTTGGGGGCGGCACCGGGGAGCTGTTTTTT. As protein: CASSEGFGGGTGELFF.